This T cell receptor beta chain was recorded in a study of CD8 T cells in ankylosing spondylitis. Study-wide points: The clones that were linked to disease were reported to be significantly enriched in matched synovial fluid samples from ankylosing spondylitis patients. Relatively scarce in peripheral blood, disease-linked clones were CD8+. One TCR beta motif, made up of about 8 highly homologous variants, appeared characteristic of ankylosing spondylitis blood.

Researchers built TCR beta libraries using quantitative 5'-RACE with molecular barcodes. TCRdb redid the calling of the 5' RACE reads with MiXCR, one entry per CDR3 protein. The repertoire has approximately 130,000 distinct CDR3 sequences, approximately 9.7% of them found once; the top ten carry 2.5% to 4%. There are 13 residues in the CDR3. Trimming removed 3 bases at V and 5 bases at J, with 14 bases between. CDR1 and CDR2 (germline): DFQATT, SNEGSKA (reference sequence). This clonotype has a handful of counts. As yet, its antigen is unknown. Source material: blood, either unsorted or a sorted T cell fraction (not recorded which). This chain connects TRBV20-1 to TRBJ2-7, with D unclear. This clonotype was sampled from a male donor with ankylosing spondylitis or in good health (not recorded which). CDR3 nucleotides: TGCAGTGCTAGTTTGTCAGTTTCCAACGAGCAGTACTTC. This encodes CSASLSVSNEQYF.